The 22 T cell receptor beta chains below come from one sample, sequenced in a study of blood T cell repertoires in COVID-19. Sequencing used immunoSEQ multiplex PCR; TCRdb keeps in-frame clones, though not all of them. The table records about 380,000 clones, roughly 86% of them present only once. The specimen sequenced was PBMCs or T cells enriched from blood (not recorded which). Receptor source: a man in his thirties or forties who had recovered from COVID-19.

The chain couples TRBV7-2 to TRBJ1-4; D gene ambiguous. Deletions cut 5 bases from V and 8 bases from J, with 12 bases between. Germline CDR1 is SGHTA and CDR2 is FQGNSA. The CDR3 is 13 residues long. The CDR3 DNA follows: TGTGCCAGCAGCCTGCAGGCACAGGAAAAACTGTTTTTT. Translated, it gives CASSLQAQEKLFF.

V usage is TRBV7-2 and J usage is TRBJ2-7, with D tentatively TRBD2 (5 bases). This CDR3 spans 17 amino acids. V lost 1 base to trimming and J lost 0 bases, with 16 bases between them. Germline CDR1 and CDR2: SGHTA and FQGNSA. The CDR3 DNA reads TGTGCCAGCAGCTTAGGGACGTTAACCGGGGACTCCTACGAGCAGTACTTC. Amino acids: CASSLGTLTGDSYEQYF.

The CDR3 nucleotides are TGTGCCAGCAGCCAAGTTGAGGGTTGGAAAGCTTTCTTT. Its translation: CASSQVEGWKAFF. V and J are TRBV14 and TRBJ1-1, with no clear D. The length of the CDR3 is 13 residues. V was cut by 1 base and J by 9 bases, with 12 bases left in between. CDR1 is SGHDN and CDR2 is FVKESK in the germline V gene.

This clone was counted only a few times. The chain couples TRBV4-1 to TRBJ2-7, with D perhaps TRBD1 (5 bases). The germline V and J ends were trimmed by 0 bases and 2 bases, with 11 bases remaining between them. This CDR3 comprises 15 residues. Germline-derived CDR1 and CDR2 are MGHRA and YSYEKL. CDR3 in amino acids: CASSQDTTVTYEQYF. CDR3 coding DNA: TGCGCCAGCAGCCAAGATACGACAGTTACCTACGAGCAGTACTTC.

This clone has just a few counts. This chain connects TRBV6-1 to TRBJ1-2; D ambiguous. The CDR3 consists of 10 residues. V shed 0 bases and J shed 13 bases, with 6 bases lying between them. The germline CDR1 and CDR2 sequences are MNHNS and SASEGT. In DNA form, the CDR3 reads TGTGCCAGCAGTGAAGCCCTTTTCACCTTC. Its protein is CASSEALFTF.

The chain links TRBV18 to TRBJ1-1; no clear D. The germline V and J ends were trimmed by 3 bases and 4 bases, with 21 bases remaining between them. Germline CDR1 is KGHSH and CDR2 is LQKENI. The CDR3 totals 17 residues. In DNA form, the CDR3 reads TGTGCCAGCTCACCTCGGCTTTCAGGAGGGCGCGTCACTGAAGCTTTCTTT. Translated, it gives CASSPRLSGGRVTEAFF.

This clone showed up just once. This chain's CDR3 is CASSPLGGVDTGELFF. The CDR3 region has the DNA TGTGCCAGCTCACCACTGGGGGGAGTGGACACCGGGGAGCTGTTTTTT. V and J are TRBV18 and TRBJ2-2; possibly TRBD2 for D (6 bases). CDR1 and CDR2 (germline): KGHSH, LQKENI. The CDR3 is 16 residues long. V lost 1 base and J 3 bases, leaving 12 bases between the germline ends.

The DNA for the CDR3 is TGTGCCAGCAGCGCACGCGACAGGGGAGCGAACACCATATATTTT. Protein sequence: CASSARDRGANTIYF. The V and J genes are TRBV9 and TRBJ1-3; 8 bases match TRBD1. The CDR3 has 15 amino acids. CDR1 and CDR2 from the germline V gene are SGDLS and YYNGEE. Trimming took 3 bases from V and 7 from J; bases not matched to a gene: 9.

Only one count was recorded for this clone. The chain employs TRBV18 and TRBJ2-1, with TRBD2 matching over 9 bases. The CDR3 runs to 14 residues. Germline values: CDR1 KGHSH, CDR2 LQKENI. J was trimmed by 6 bases and V by 6 bases; bases with no gene match: 6. The CDR3 nucleotides read TGTGCCAGCTCTCTAAAGACTAGCGGCAATGAGCAGTTCTTC. Its protein product is CASSLKTSGNEQFF.

The V and J genes are TRBV4-2 and TRBJ1-2; TRBD1 aligns across 8 bases. With V trimmed by 1 base and J by 2 bases, 3 bases remained unmatched. Germline CDR1 and CDR2: LGHNA and YNFKEQ. The CDR3 loop spans 15 amino acids. The CDR3 reads CASSQGQGINYGYTF. The CDR3 DNA reads as TGTGCCAGCAGCCAAGGACAGGGGATAAACTATGGCTACACCTTC.

The chain has TRBV7-8 and TRBJ1-2; the D gene is possibly TRBD1 (5 bases). Germline lookup yields CDR1 SGHVS and CDR2 FQNEAQ. This CDR3 contains 13 residues. The V and J ends lost 5 bases and 6 bases respectively, with 13 bases between them. DNA of the CDR3: TGTGCCAGCAGCCGACAGATACTAGATGGCTACACCTTC. Translating gives CASSRQILDGYTF.

The table lists this clone with a count of one. V is TRBV7-6 and J is TRBJ2-2; a possible D gene is TRBD2 (6 bases). Trimming stripped 5 bases from V and 6 bases from J, with 16 bases between. Per germline, CDR1 SGHVS and CDR2 FNYEAQ. The CDR3 spans 15 residues. The CDR3: CASSPRGEVSGELFF. CDR3 in DNA: TGTGCCAGCAGCCCGCGGGGAGAGGTGTCCGGGGAGCTGTTTTTT.

The chain employs TRBV30 and TRBJ1-2, with D unclear. The CDR3 loop spans 15 amino acids. V was pared by 4 bases and J by 0 bases, with 15 bases between. Germline V gene sequence: CDR1 GTSNPN, CDR2 SVGIG (reference sequence). The CDR3 sequence: CAWIPWESANYGYTF. CDR3 nucleotide sequence: TGTGCCTGGATCCCTTGGGAGTCTGCTAACTATGGCTACACCTTC. Based on the CDR3 plus reference TRBV30 and TRBJ1-2, the full variable domain is SQTIHQWPATLVQPVGSPLSLECTVEGTSNPNLYWYRQAAGRGLQLLFYSVGIGQISSEVPQNLSASRPQDRQFILSSKKLLLSDSGFYLCAWIPWESANYGYTFGSGTRLTVV.

The chain combines TRBV3-1 (or the pseudogene TRBV3-2) with TRBJ1-1; D is possibly TRBD1 (5 bases). Germline loops: CDR1 LGHDT, CDR2 YNNKEL (reference sequence). The V end lost 5 bases, the J end lost 4 bases, and 14 bases lay between the germline ends. This CDR3 contains 14 residues. The CDR3 DNA sequence: TGTGCCAGCAGCTCCGGGGGGGGATCCACTGAAGCTTTCTTT. It specifies CASSSGGGSTEAFF.

The chain combines TRBV7-8 with TRBJ1-5; D gene unclear. CDR1 is SGHVS and CDR2 is FQNEAQ in the germline V gene. The CDR3 sequence is 13 residues long. V was trimmed by 4 bases and J by 6 bases, leaving 10 bases between them. The CDR3 reads CASSSARRQPQHF. In DNA form, the CDR3 reads TGTGCCAGCAGCTCTGCTAGGCGTCAGCCCCAGCATTTT.

The chain is built from TRBV19 and TRBJ1-6, with D possibly being TRBD1 (5 bases). Germline CDR1 reads LNHDA; CDR2 reads SQIVND (reference sequence). The germline V and J ends were trimmed by 3 bases and 6 bases, with 9 bases remaining between them. The CDR3 contains 14 residues. DNA of the CDR3: TGTGCCAGTAGTATTAGGACACCTAATTCACCCCTCCACTTT. It translates to CASSIRTPNSPLHF.

The chain carries TRBV2 and TRBJ2-3; TRBD2 matches at 10 bases. J gave up 2 bases and V 3 bases, and 11 bases lay outside the gene matches. The CDR3 runs 18 residues. Germline V gene data show CDR1 as SNHLY and CDR2 as FYNNEI. The CDR3 here is CASSDISLLAGFTDTQYF. The CDR3 DNA reads TGTGCCAGCAGTGACATTTCGTTACTAGCGGGGTTCACAGATACGCAGTATTTT.

The rearrangement links TRBV6-1 to TRBJ2-7; D uncertain. CDR3 size: 14 residues. V was trimmed by 3 bases and J by 2 bases, leaving 11 bases between them. Germline CDR1 and CDR2: MNHNS and SASEGT. The CDR3 coding sequence is TGTGCCAGCAGTGAGGTGGGCACAACCTACGAGCAGTACTTC. The encoded protein is CASSEVGTTYEQYF.

The CDR3 region is CASSYGRGEQFF. In DNA form, the CDR3 reads TGTGCCAGCAGTTACGGCCGCGGTGAGCAGTTCTTC. The rearrangement uses TRBV6-5 and TRBJ2-1, with D unclear. CDR1 and CDR2 (germline): MNHEY, SVGAGI. Trimming removed 2 bases from V and 9 bases from J, with 8 bases in between. CDR3 length equals 12 residues.

The chain combines TRBV5-4 with TRBJ2-7; 11 bases map to TRBD1. The germline V gene has CDR1 SGHNT and CDR2 YYREEE (reference sequence). This CDR3 is built from 16 residues. The J segment lost 6 bases and the V segment lost 1 base, leaving 9 bases of the junction unmatched. The CDR3 sequence is CASSLPWTGGSGEQYF. In nucleotides, the CDR3 is TGTGCCAGCAGCTTGCCCTGGACAGGGGGCTCAGGCGAGCAGTACTTC.

A word on this clone: Additional DNA sequences in this sample encode the identical CDR3. The V call is TRBV5-1, the J call TRBJ2-2; D remains ambiguous. The CDR3 covers 14 residues. From germline, CDR1 is SGHRS and CDR2 YFSETQ. V was trimmed by 4 bases and J by 1 base, leaving 8 bases between them. CDR3 residues: CASSPGGNTGELFF. CDR3 sequence (DNA): TGCGCCAGCAGCCCCGGCGGGAACACCGGGGAGCTGTTTTTT.

The rearrangement links TRBV3-1 (or the pseudogene TRBV3-2) to TRBJ2-7, with 8 bases lining up with TRBD1. CDR1 and CDR2 from the germline V gene are LGHDT and YNNKEL (reference sequence). The CDR3 covers 15 residues. With 5 bases clipped from V and 0 bases from J, the junction kept 6 bases outside the gene matches. The CDR3, as DNA: TGTGCCAGCAGCTACGGGACAGGCCGCTCCTACGAGCAGTACTTC. It is translated as CASSYGTGRSYEQYF.